What follows are 25 T cell receptor beta chains derived from one specimen sequenced in a study of T cell clonality in common variable immunodeficiency. Broader study findings: Reportedly, TCR beta sequences from common variable immunodeficiency showed fewer deletions and N-nucleotide insertions.

For these TCRs, the target antigens are not known. Assay used: immunoSEQ multiplex PCR; TCRdb lists only in-frame clones, some missing. The sample has about 33,000 clones, none seen only once. The specimen sequenced was peripheral blood mononuclear cells. These receptor sequences come from a human donor with common variable immunodeficiency.

Note on this clone: With the read ending 3 residues before the CDR3 end, the germline J gene is used to fill in that end. The chain combines TRBV5-1 with TRBJ2-7; D remains ambiguous. This CDR3 is built from 15 residues. Germline CDR1 SGHRS, CDR2 YFSETQ. Trimming pared 4 bases from V and 5 bases from J, leaving 19 bases between. The covered CDR3 bases are TGCGCCAGCAGCCTTTTCTCGGTGTCCCGGGACGAG. Translation: CASSLFSVSRDE. The full CDR3 protein is CASSLFSVSRDEQYF.

A few counts support this clone. The read is 3 residues too short to cover the CDR3 end, so that end is filled in from the germline J gene. The rearrangement joins TRBV18 to TRBJ2-1, with a tentative D call TRBD2 (6 bases). This CDR3 is built from 12 residues. The germline V gene has CDR1 KGHSH and CDR2 LQKENI. The V and J ends lost 6 bases and 9 bases respectively, with 12 bases between them. The CDR3 reads CASSRLVTEQFF. Incomplete CDR3 DNA: TGTGCCAGCTCTCGACTAGTTACTGAG.

This clone has a count of ten or more. Read data end 3 residues before the CDR3 end; the end is taken from the germline J gene. The chain joins TRBV19 to TRBJ1-5; 10 positions agree with TRBD1. This CDR3 is 17 amino acids long. Germline values: CDR1 LNHDA, CDR2 SQIVND (reference sequence). J lost 6 bases, V lost 5 bases, and 13 bases had no gene match. CDR3 region: CASSPASGQGRSQPQHF. The sequenced CDR3 bases are TGTGCCAGTAGTCCCGCGTCGGGACAGGGGAGGTCTCAGCCC.

This clone was seen more than once but under ten times. The CDR3 goes on 3 residues after the read ends, and that part is filled in from the germline J gene. The V and J genes are TRBV6-2 or TRBV6-3 and TRBJ2-3, with 10 bases matching TRBD1. Per germline, CDR1 MNHEY and CDR2 SVGEGT. Trimming removed 5 bases from V and 8 bases from J; junction bases left unmatched: 7. The length of the CDR3 is 14 residues. This CDR3 reads CASSVRQGASTQYF. CDR3 bases read: TGTGCCAGCAGTGTCCGACAGGGGGCTAGTACG.

This clone appeared a few times. The CDR3 end is not reached by the read, which stops 3 residues before it; the germline J gene fills it in. The V call is TRBV7-2, the J call TRBJ2-3; 8 nucleotides align to TRBD1. From germline, CDR1 is SGHTA and CDR2 FQGNSA. The CDR3 runs to 17 residues. V lost 0 bases, J lost 2 bases, and 7 bases stayed unmatched. CDR3 amino acids: CASSLALTGAPTDTQYF. The CDR3 bases that were read are TGTGCCAGCAGCTTAGCTTTGACAGGGGCCCCCACAGATACG.

This clone is medium-sized by share. The read terminates 3 residues before the CDR3 end, so the remaining end is supplied by the germline J gene. The chain recombines TRBV2 with TRBJ1-2; D might be TRBD1 (6 bases). The CDR3 is made up of 15 amino acids. The germline V and J ends were trimmed by 6 bases and 1 base, with 15 bases remaining between them. Germline CDR1 and CDR2: SNHLY and FYNNEI. The part of the CDR3 DNA that was read is TGTGCCAGCAGGGGGGCGAGGAACGGTAACTATGGC. It specifies CASRGARNGNYG. The whole CDR3 region reads CASRGARNGNYGYTF.

This clone was counted at least ten times. The missing CDR3 end, 3 residues past where the read stops, is filled in from the germline J gene. The chain carries TRBV20-1 and TRBJ2-5; TRBD2 matches 11 bases. Germline CDR1 reads DFQATT; CDR2 reads SNEGSKA (reference sequence). This CDR3 is built from 15 residues. V gave up 8 bases and J gave up 3 bases; unmatched junction bases: 11. The CDR3 bases that were read are TGCAGTCAAACTAGCGGGGGCCTTAAAGAAGAGACC. This sequence encodes CSQTSGGLKEET. The complete CDR3 protein is CSQTSGGLKEETQYF.

On this clone: The missing CDR3 end, 3 residues past where the read stops, is filled in from the germline J gene. The J gene is TRBJ2-5, the V gene TRBV5-1; tentative D call: TRBD2 (6 bases). CDR3 length: 14 amino acids. Trimming took 6 bases from V and 4 from J, leaving 16 bases between them. Germline V gene data show CDR1 as SGHRS and CDR2 as YFSETQ. The CDR3 DNA, read in part, is TGCGCCAGCACGGAAGCGGGTGTGGGAGAGACC. Its protein is CASTEAGVGET. The whole CDR3 reads CASTEAGVGETQYF.

A few counts support this clone. The read falls 3 residues short of the CDR3 end, and the missing part is taken from the germline J gene. This rearrangement joins TRBV10-2 to TRBJ2-1; possible D gene TRBD2, 6 bases. The CDR3 runs 16 residues. Trimming pared 6 bases from V and 8 bases from J, leaving 23 bases between. Germline CDR1 is WSHSY and CDR2 is SAAADI. The sequenced CDR3 bases are TGCGCCAGCAGCCCTAGCGCCAGCGGGCCTAGGGATGAG. This translates into CASSPSASGPRDE. The entire CDR3 protein reads CASSPSASGPRDEQFF.

This clone has more than one count but fewer than ten. The read ends 3 residues early relative to the CDR3; the germline J gene fills the gap. The chain combines TRBV19 with TRBJ2-1; 7 bases align to TRBD2. The CDR3 length is 16 residues. V shed 6 bases and J 5 bases; nucleotides not matched to a gene: 13. Germline V gene lookup returns CDR1 LNHDA and CDR2 SQIVND (reference sequence). CDR3 DNA, as far as it was read: TGTGCCAGTAGCCGAGGGGCTAGCGGAACAAACAATGAG. It is translated as CASSRGASGTNNE. The full CDR3 is CASSRGASGTNNEQFF.

This clone occurred many times. The DNA read from the CDR3 is TGTGCCAGTAAAAATGCGCCGGGACAGGGGGCAGAACAGCCC. Residues: CASKNAPGQGAEQP. In full, the CDR3 reads CASKNAPGQGAEQPQHF. The rearrangement uses TRBV19 and TRBJ1-5; 12 positions match TRBD1. The CDR3 goes on 3 residues after the read ends, and that part is filled in from the germline J gene. The CDR3 spans 17 residues. J was trimmed by 7 bases and V by 7 bases; bases with no gene match: 14. CDR1 LNHDA and CDR2 SQIVND come from the germline V gene (reference sequence).

The table lists this clone with a few counts. The read ends 3 residues shy of where the CDR3 ends; the end is completed using the germline J gene. The chain links TRBV6-1 to TRBJ2-7, with 10 positions matching TRBD2. The CDR3 runs 15 residues. After removal of 1 base from V and 6 bases from J, the junction contained 6 bases not matched to a gene. Per the germline V gene, CDR1 is MNHNS and CDR2 is SASEGT. Partial CDR3 DNA: TGTGCCAGCAGTGAAGGAGCGGGGGGGCCGATCGAG. This sequence encodes CASSEGAGGPIE. The complete CDR3 reads CASSEGAGGPIEQYF.

This clone was seen repeatedly, ten times or more. CDR3 protein: CASSQEWASGVTSTDTQYF. The DNA read from the CDR3 is TGTGCCAGCAGCCAAGAGTGGGCTAGCGGGGTTACTAGCACAGATACG. The chain combines TRBV14 with TRBJ2-3, with 9 positions matching TRBD2. The read halts 3 residues ahead of the CDR3 end, with the missing end drawn from the germline J gene. Germline assignment: CDR1 SGHDN and CDR2 FVKESK. The CDR3 is 19 residues long. The V and J ends lost 0 bases and 0 bases, in that order; junction bases with no gene match: 10.

This clone was found many times. The read comes to an end 3 residues before the CDR3 does, leaving the germline J gene to fill in the end. This chain uses TRBV6-1 with TRBJ1-5; D remains unclear. The CDR3 has 14 residues. Germline CDR1 MNHNS, CDR2 SASEGT. Trimming removed 4 bases from V and 5 bases from J, with 12 bases in between. CDR3 residues: CASSVQSGDQPQHF. The part of the CDR3 DNA that was read is TGTGCCAGCAGTGTACAGTCCGGGGATCAGCCC.

This clone was detected only a few times. The missing CDR3 end, 3 residues past where the read stops, is filled in from the germline J gene. The J gene is TRBJ1-4, the V gene TRBV2, with a weak D call TRBD1 (5 bases). The CDR3 spans 14 residues. Trimming cost V 6 bases and J 5 bases, with 13 bases left between them. CDR1 and CDR2 from the germline V gene are SNHLY and FYNNEI. The CDR3 sequence: CASSTTGINEKLFF. The sequenced CDR3 bases are TGTGCCAGCAGCACCACAGGAATCAATGAAAAA.

This clone was recorded many times. The read finishes 3 residues shy of the CDR3 end, and the germline J gene is used to complete it. The V gene is TRBV5-1, the J gene TRBJ1-2; 7 bases agree with TRBD1. The CDR3 covers 14 residues. Germline trimming cut 1 base from V and 6 bases from J; bases unmatched to any gene: 6. Germline CDR1 SGHRS, CDR2 YFSETQ. The CDR3 bases that were read are TGCGCCAGCAGCTTGCAGGGGGAAGCGGATGGC. It yields the protein CASSLQGEADG. The CDR3 as a whole reads CASSLQGEADGYTF.

The table lists this clone with many counts. The CDR3 is cut off 3 residues early in the read; its end comes from the germline J gene. The V gene is TRBV20-1, the J gene TRBJ2-3; 8 bases are shared with TRBD2. This CDR3 comprises 15 residues. The germline V gene encodes CDR1 DFQATT and CDR2 SNEGSKA (reference sequence). V lost 8 bases to trimming and J lost 4 bases; unmatched junction nucleotides: 14. The CDR3 bases that were read are TGCAGTCAGAATAGCGGGGAACAGGCGGCAGATACG. It encodes CSQNSGEQAADT. The CDR3 in its entirety is CSQNSGEQAADTQYF.

This clone has a handful of counts. The read ends 3 residues before the CDR3 terminus; that terminus is restored from the germline J gene. The chain links TRBV19 to TRBJ1-4; 7 bases line up with TRBD1. The CDR3 sequence is 16 residues long. Trimming at V came to 3 bases and at J to 0 bases, leaving 4 bases not matched to a gene. The germline CDR1 and CDR2 sequences are LNHDA and SQIVND (reference sequence). The sequenced CDR3 bases are TGTGCCAGTAGTATGGACAGGTGGGCAACTAATGAAAAA. Translation: CASSMDRWATNEK. The entire CDR3 protein is CASSMDRWATNEKLFF.

As for this clone: The read ends 3 residues before the CDR3 terminus; that terminus is restored from the germline J gene. The rearrangement uses TRBV5-1 and TRBJ1-6; 11 bases are shared with TRBD1. V was clipped by 4 bases and J by 4 bases; unmatched bases: 4. Germline V lookup: CDR1 SGHRS, CDR2 YFSETQ. The CDR3 runs 16 residues. The CDR3 bases that were read are TGCGCCAGCAGCCCCGGGACAGGGGGGTATAATTCACCC. This encodes CASSPGTGGYNSP. In full, the CDR3 reads CASSPGTGGYNSPLHF.

This clone was counted at least ten times. CDR3 bases read: TGTGCCAGCAGCATCCAGGGGGCCAGCGGTGAG. This translates into CASSIQGASGE. The full CDR3 reads CASSIQGASGEQFF. The rearrangement uses TRBV7-9 and TRBJ2-1, with TRBD1 identical over 8 bases. The read falls 3 residues short of the CDR3 end, and the missing part is taken from the germline J gene. The CDR3 has 14 residues. V shed 5 bases, J shed 9 bases, and the junction held 9 bases outside the gene matches. Germline V CDR1 and CDR2: SEHNR, FQNEAQ (reference sequence).

The table lists this clone with a few counts. The CDR3 extends 3 residues past the end of the read, so its final part is completed from the germline J gene. The chain links TRBV19 to TRBJ2-4, with TRBD2 matching 7 bases. V gave up 1 base and J gave up 0 bases; unmatched junction bases: 12. Looked up from germline, CDR1 is LNHDA and CDR2 is SQIVND (reference sequence). This CDR3 is built from 19 residues. CDR3 bases read: TGTGCCAGTAGTATAGGCCATGCTGCGGGGGATATAGCCAAAAACATT. Its protein product is CASSIGHAAGDIAKNI. The entire CDR3 protein is CASSIGHAAGDIAKNIQYF.

This clone showed up many times. The DNA ends 3 residues before the CDR3 does, and the rest of the CDR3 is filled in from the germline J gene. The chain combines TRBV18 with TRBJ1-1; 7 bases fit TRBD1. CDR1 and CDR2 from the germline V gene are KGHSH and LQKENI. V dropped 3 bases and J dropped 1; count of bases not matched to a gene: 2. The CDR3 length is 14 residues. The covered CDR3 bases are TGTGCCAGCTCACCCCAGGGGGAGAACACTGAA. It codes for CASSPQGENTE. The CDR3 in its entirety is CASSPQGENTEAFF.

On this clone: A read error may account for a junction end that differs from germline. Coverage ceases 3 residues before the CDR3 finishes, and the germline J gene fills in the end. The chain has TRBV7-7 and TRBJ2-1; 8 bases match TRBD1. Germline V gene lookup returns CDR1 SSHAT and CDR2 FNYEAQ (reference sequence). This CDR3 is built from 13 residues. CDR3 region: CASSRRQGNEQFF. CDR3 bases read: TGTGCTAGCAGCCGAAGACAGGGGAATGAG.

This clone was detected ten times or more. The CDR3 is cut off 3 residues early in the read; its end comes from the germline J gene. The chain carries TRBV19 and TRBJ1-5; 10 positions match TRBD1. The CDR3 contains 17 residues. Germline assignment: CDR1 LNHDA and CDR2 SQIVND (reference sequence). V dropped 6 bases and J dropped 0; count of bases not matched to a gene: 8. The CDR3: CASRVGTGDLSNQPQHF. The sequenced part of the CDR3 DNA is TGTGCCAGTAGGGTGGGGACAGGGGACCTTAGCAATCAGCCC.

This clone has only a few counts. Read coverage stops 3 residues before the CDR3 terminus; the germline J gene supplies the remainder. The chain couples TRBV7-9 to TRBJ2-3; a possible D gene is TRBD2 (6 bases). This CDR3 spans 14 amino acids. Trimming pared 2 bases from V and 6 bases from J, leaving 12 bases between. Per the germline V gene, CDR1 is SEHNR and CDR2 is FQNEAQ (reference sequence). CDR3 sequence: CASSLTLASDTQYF. The sequenced part of the CDR3 DNA is TGTGCCAGCAGCTTAACCCTAGCGTCCGATACG.